What follows are 9 T cell receptor beta chains derived from one specimen sequenced in a study of blood T cell repertoires in COVID-19. The assay was immunoSEQ multiplex PCR, and TCRdb's table has in-frame clones only and misses some. This sample yields roughly 150,000 clones, of which around 80% are seen a single time; around 5% belongs to the top ten. The specimen sequenced was PBMCs or T cells enriched from blood (not recorded which). These TCRs come from a man aged 70 or older who had been exposed to COVID-19.

The chain links TRBV28 to TRBJ2-1; 8 bases fit TRBD2. Per the germline V gene, CDR1 is MDHEN and CDR2 is SYDVKM. The CDR3 is made up of 15 amino acids. V was clipped by 7 bases and J by 6 bases; unmatched bases: 11. For the CDR3, the DNA is TGTGCCAGCAAGATCCCAGCGGGAGCGCCCAATGAGCAGTTCTTC. Its protein product is CASKIPAGAPNEQFF.

This chain uses TRBV4-3 with TRBJ2-7; 12 positions agree with TRBD1. The ends lost 3 bases at V and 5 bases at J; junction bases unmatched: 11. Germline loops: CDR1 LGHNA, CDR2 YSLEER. CDR3 length: 17 amino acids. The CDR3 spells CASSQEPPGTGGHEQYF. The CDR3 DNA follows: TGCGCCAGCAGCCAGGAACCCCCCGGGACAGGGGGCCACGAGCAGTACTTC.

This chain links TRBV5-1 with TRBJ1-4; a possible D gene is TRBD1 (5 bases). The V gene's germline CDR1 is SGHRS and CDR2 YFSETQ. Trimming shortened V by 0 bases and J by 7 bases, and 13 bases separated the two germline ends. This CDR3 spans 15 amino acids. In DNA, the CDR3 is TGCGCCAGCAGCTTGGCCGGGGGATACGCTGAAAAACTGTTTTTT. The encoded protein is CASSLAGGYAEKLFF. Full variable domain (missing parts from reference TRBV5-1 and TRBJ1-4): KAGVTQTPRYLIKTRGQQVTLSCSPISGHRSVSWYQQTPGQGLQFLFEYFSETQRNKGNFPGRFSGRQFSNSRSEMNVSTLELGDSALYLCASSLAGGYAEKLFFGSGTQLSVL.

The chain links TRBV6-5 to TRBJ1-5, with 12 bases lining up with TRBD1. The ends lost 7 bases at V and 3 bases at J; junction bases unmatched: 4. This CDR3 region has 15 residues. Germline CDR1 reads MNHEY; CDR2 reads SVGAGI. The CDR3 is CASTRGQGANQPQHF. CDR3 DNA sequence: TGTGCCAGCACCCGGGGACAGGGGGCCAATCAGCCCCAGCATTTT.

The chain employs TRBV6-1 and TRBJ2-7; tentative D call: TRBD1 (6 bases). The V and J ends lost 2 bases and 4 bases respectively, with 12 bases between them. Germline assignment: CDR1 MNHNS and CDR2 SASEGT. This CDR3 spans 14 amino acids. The CDR3 coding sequence is TGTGCCAGCAGTGAAACAGGGAAGGATTACGAGCAGTACTTC. It yields the protein CASSETGKDYEQYF.

The rearrangement joins TRBV19 to TRBJ1-1; D possibly corresponds to TRBD1 (6 bases). CDR1 is LNHDA and CDR2 is SQIVND in the germline V gene (reference sequence). V was clipped by 7 bases and J by 2 bases, with 14 bases between them. There are 14 residues in the CDR3. The CDR3 protein is CASTTGQINTEAFF. In DNA, the CDR3 is TGTGCCAGTACCACAGGGCAGATCAACACTGAAGCTTTCTTT.

V is TRBV28 and J is TRBJ1-3; tentatively, D is TRBD1 (6 bases). The CDR3 is 15 amino acids. The germline V gene encodes CDR1 MDHEN and CDR2 SYDVKM. Trimming shortened V by 4 bases and J by 0 bases, and 10 bases separated the two germline ends. The CDR3 nucleotides read TGTGCCAGCAGTTCAGGGGAGAGCTCTGGAAACACCATATATTTT. This codes for CASSSGESSGNTIYF.

The rearrangement uses TRBV11-2 and TRBJ2-1; TRBD1 matches 9 bases. Germline CDR1 is SGHAT and CDR2 is FQNNGV. Trimming at V came to 5 bases and at J to 4 bases, leaving 3 bases not matched to a gene. This CDR3 is built from 14 residues. The CDR3 loop is CASSRDREYNEQFF. DNA for the CDR3: TGTGCCAGCAGCCGGGACAGGGAGTACAATGAGCAGTTCTTC.

The chain is built from TRBV15 and TRBJ1-1; D uncertain. Per germline, CDR1 LNHNV and CDR2 YYDKDF (reference sequence). The V and J ends lost 0 bases and 1 base respectively, with 6 bases between them. The CDR3 spans 14 residues. Here the CDR3 reads CATSRELTNTEAFF. In nucleotides, the CDR3 is TGTGCCACCAGCAGAGAACTAACGAACACTGAAGCTTTCTTT.